These 11 T cell receptor beta chains were sequenced from one sample in a study of yellow fever vaccine responses in identical twins. MiXCR, applied by TCRdb to the RT-PCR reads, yields one record per CDR3 protein. The sample carries 2,000 or so distinct CDR3 sequences, approximately 83% recorded once. Sample: T cells from blood (PBMCs), unsorted or a sorted subset (not recorded which), taken before or after yellow fever vaccination (not recorded which). Receptors were obtained from a woman aged 18-35 years who received the yellow fever vaccine.

This rearrangement joins TRBV9 to TRBJ2-1, with unresolved D. V was cut by 3 bases and J by 7 bases, with 8 bases left in between. This CDR3 is built from 12 residues. In germline, CDR1 is SGDLS, CDR2 YYNGEE. CDR3 loop: CASSGNSNEQFF. As DNA, the CDR3 is TGTGCCAGCAGCGGGAATTCAAATGAGCAGTTCTTC.

The chain is built from TRBV6-1 and TRBJ2-1; 12 positions agree with TRBD2. The germline gives CDR1 MNHNS, CDR2 SASEGT. V lost 5 bases, J lost 9 bases, and 8 bases stayed unmatched. The CDR3 runs 15 residues. In DNA form, the CDR3 reads TGTGCCAGCAGTAGACTAGCGGGAGCCGGGGGTGAGCAGTTCTTC. It encodes CASSRLAGAGGEQFF.

The V call is TRBV11-1, the J call TRBJ2-3, with 9 bases aligning to TRBD1. Per germline, CDR1 SGHAT and CDR2 FQDESV (reference sequence). The CDR3 covers 15 residues. Trimming at V came to 5 bases and at J to 4 bases, leaving 7 bases not matched to a gene. CDR3 nucleotide sequence: TGTGCCAGCAGCCCCCGGGACAGGGACCCAGATACGCAGTATTTT. Translating gives CASSPRDRDPDTQYF.

V gene TRBV28 combines with J gene TRBJ2-3; 11 bases are a match to TRBD2. CDR3 size: 13 residues. Germline trimming cut 11 bases from V and 5 bases from J; bases unmatched to any gene: 6. Germline V lookup: CDR1 MDHEN, CDR2 SYDVKM. In DNA form, the CDR3 reads TGTGCCGTAGCGGGAGGGCCGAAAGATACGCAGTATTTT. This encodes CAVAGGPKDTQYF.

This chain uses TRBV2 with TRBJ2-7, with 9 nucleotides matching TRBD2. Germline assignment: CDR1 SNHLY and CDR2 FYNNEI. The CDR3 contains 13 residues. The V gene end was trimmed by 5 bases and the J gene end by 5 bases; junction bases not matched to a gene: 4. The CDR3 protein is CASSRLAENEQYF. DNA of the CDR3: TGTGCCAGCAGTAGACTAGCGGAGAACGAGCAGTACTTC.

V gene TRBV18 combines with J gene TRBJ2-1; TRBD1 matches 8 bases. J lost 4 bases, V lost 4 bases, and 12 bases had no gene match. Germline V gene sequence: CDR1 KGHSH, CDR2 LQKENI. CDR3 length equals 17 residues. CDR3 region: CASSQETGTGFYNEQFF. Written as DNA, the CDR3 is TGTGCCAGCTCACAAGAAACCGGGACAGGCTTTTACAATGAGCAGTTCTTC.

The chain carries TRBV11-1 and TRBJ2-1, with 13 bases lining up with TRBD2. V lost 4 bases and J lost 5; bases outside the gene matches: 14. The CDR3 loop spans 19 amino acids. The germline V gene has CDR1 SGHAT and CDR2 FQDESV (reference sequence). The CDR3 nucleotides are TGTGCCAGCAGCTCCAACCGGGGACTAGCGGGGCTTATGGACAATGAGCAGTTCTTC. It translates to CASSSNRGLAGLMDNEQFF.

The V gene is TRBV7-6, the J gene TRBJ2-3; TRBD2 aligns across 12 bases. The germline V gene encodes CDR1 SGHVS and CDR2 FNYEAQ. V gave up 5 bases and J gave up 4 bases; unmatched junction bases: 7. The CDR3 runs 16 residues. CDR3 in DNA: TGTGCCAGCAGCCCCCGACTAGCGGGAGCAGCAGATACGCAGTATTTT. Translated: CASSPRLAGAADTQYF.

CDR3 loop: CSVHVREATEAFF. The CDR3 region has the DNA TGCAGCGTCCACGTGAGGGAGGCCACTGAAGCTTTCTTT. J is TRBJ1-1 and V is TRBV29-1, with no clear D. Trimming took off 6 bases at V and 4 bases at J, with 15 bases between the two ends. The CDR3 runs 13 residues. CDR1 is SQVTM and CDR2 is ANQGSEA in the germline V gene.

The chain joins TRBV20-1 to TRBJ2-7; no reliable D call. V shed 5 bases and J shed 0 bases, with 11 bases lying between them. The CDR3 spans 13 residues. The germline CDR1 and CDR2 sequences are DFQATT and SNEGSKA (reference sequence). The DNA of the CDR3 is TGCAGTGCTCGAGGAGACATCTCCTACGAGCAGTACTTC. This translates into CSARGDISYEQYF.

The rearrangement uses TRBV13 and TRBJ1-1; D gene uncertain. The CDR3 is 13 residues long. Germline assignment: CDR1 PRHDT and CDR2 FYEKMQ (reference sequence). Trimming shortened V by 5 bases and J by 1 base, and 8 bases separated the two germline ends. CDR3 DNA sequence: TGTGCCAGCAGCCCACGGGAGAACACTGAAGCTTTCTTT. This gives the protein CASSPRENTEAFF.